This T cell receptor beta chain was sequenced during a study of vaccination effects on CD4 cells after COVID-19 (dated by TCRdb to between 2020 and 2023). At the level of the whole study: Participants received two doses of either the BNT162b2 or the mRNA-1273 mRNA SARS-CoV-2 vaccine. In both COVID-19 convalescent patients and infection-naive vaccine recipients, the study compared SARS-CoV-2 spike-specific CD4+ TCR repertoires from before mRNA vaccination with those from after it. Altogether, some 11 COVID-19 convalescent patients and 4 SARS-CoV-2-naive healthy vaccine recipients made up the full study. Cultures from other donors in the study were sequenced using the Oncomine TCR Beta short-read assay on an Illumina iSeq 100.

The library came from the immunoSEQ multiplex PCR assay. DNA from the CD4+ T cells that had been cultured and isolated underwent TCR beta CDR3 sequencing. In the paper's pipeline: Non-productive TCR sequences were discarded, and reads were trimmed to the CDR3 region, with only CDR3s of 7 or more amino acids retained. Antigen-specific clonotypes were identified with the MANAFEST web app by comparing expansion in peptide wells against reference cultures. For clones to be considered positive, expansion at FDR<0.05 versus reference and all other wells, an odds ratio above 5, and a frequency above 0.1% in two replicate wells were required. A clonotype was called cross-reactive if it was significantly expanded both in SARS-CoV-2 spike wells and in at least one common cold coronavirus spike condition. CDR3 similarity was assessed by Levenshtein distance with the stringdist R package, and unrooted trees were built with ape in R 3.6.1. TCRdb provides this immuneACCESS table in a form limited to in-frame rearrangements. Some clones are lacking; in checked studies, under half of them reflect an unresolved V gene, and why the rest are absent is not known. D and trimming were read from the DNA, whereas the V and J calls and clone size are those reported in that table. The sample table holds about 79,000 clones, of which approximately 74% were seen once. 1.5% to 2% of the sample is held by the ten biggest clonotypes.

To identify antigen-specific CD4+ T cell clonotypes by their expansion, the ViraFEST assay first stimulated PBMC with viral peptide pools and then applied TCR sequencing. After approximately eleven days of culture, CD4+ T cells were isolated with the EasySep CD4+ T cell isolation kit. None of the healthy vaccine recipients had a prior SARS-CoV-2 infection, which was confirmed by nucleocapsid antibody tests that came back negative both before and after vaccination. Each well held fewer than 2.5 million PBMC cultured in IMDM containing roughly 4.9% human AB serum, 8.5 to 10 IU/ml IL-2 and gentamicin, along with 10 ug/ml peptides. Half of the culture medium was replaced with fresh IL-2-containing medium on days 3 and 7. Each peptide stimulation condition was cultured in triplicate wells unless otherwise noted. PBMC were separated from whole blood using Ficoll-Paque Plus gradient centrifugation and were then either cryopreserved at -140C or used fresh. The overlapping peptide pools covered the spike proteins of SARS-CoV-2 and of the common cold coronaviruses HCoV-NL63, HCoV-OC43 and HCoV-229E. The QIAamp micro DNA kit was used to extract genomic DNA from the cultured CD4+ T cells.

Turning to this clone: The antigen this receptor binds is unknown. The sample holds no much larger clone one base away, and base qualities are not on file.

What the authors observed across the whole study: In healthy vaccine recipients, vaccine-induced clones were almost all SARS-CoV-2 mono-reactive, with only 1 of 255 cross-reactive with common cold coronaviruses. At late post-vaccination timepoints, both infection-induced and vaccine-induced clones showed marked clonal contraction, consistent with waning T cell responses. The study was limited by a small number of convalescent patients and lacked early post-infection timepoints.

This sequence was found in a human donor who received a COVID-19 vaccine. The input for sequencing was CD4+ T cells from PBMCs cultured with HCoV-229E spike peptides, taken before COVID-19 vaccination. This specimen's cell subset or site label, per the study, means: HCoV-229E spike overlapping peptide pool stimulation.

The CDR3 region: CASTYNSGDQETQYF. The nucleotides are TGTGCCAGCACCTACAATAGCGGGGACCAAGAGACCCAGTACTTC. The sequence joins TRBV2 to TRBJ2-5, with TRBD2 identical over 8 junction bases. Its CDR3 holds 15 amino acids, cysteine through phenylalanine. Only the CDR3 region is kept as DNA, spanning 45 bases read in frame from base 1. Relative to germline, V is missing 7 bases and J is missing 0 bases, with 7 bases of the junction outside any gene match. Per the germline V gene, SNHLY is the CDR1 and FYNNEI is the CDR2. The full variable domain, with segments outside the CDR3 supplied by the reference TRBV2 and TRBJ2-5 proteins, appears as EPEVTQTPSHQVTQMGQEVILRCVPISNHLYFYWYRQILGQKVEFLVSFYNNEISEKSEIFDDQFSVERPDGSNFTLKIRSTKLEDSAMYFCASTYNSGDQETQYFGPGTRLLVL.